Detailed here is one T cell receptor (beta chain). Its antigen is not identified. Other DNA sequences from this sample encode an identical CDR3 as well. The study ran its PCR with 60 Vbeta and 13 Jbeta primers. Assay used: immunoSEQ multiplex PCR; TCRdb lists only in-frame clones, some missing. In total, the table holds roughly 75,000 clones. The sample is drawn from a study of cytomegalovirus exposure and HLA in healthy donors. The trim removed 5 bases at V and 2 bases at J, leaving 8 bases unmatched. In germline, CDR1 is SGHVS, CDR2 FNYEAQ. The CDR3 contains 16 residues. Study-wide results and limits: The productive fraction for most TCR beta V segments was about 87% or about 30% in an earlier analysis. Donors were assumed by presence/absence analyses to have roughly uniform sequencing depth.

This chain joins TRBV7-6 and TRBJ1-3; TRBD1 matches 8 bases. This sequence was found in a middle-aged man in good health and CMV-seronegative. Source material: PBMCs. In DNA form, the CDR3 reads TGTGCCAGCAGCCTAGATATACAGGGGGCTGGAAACACCATATATTTT. This sequence encodes CASSLDIQGAGNTIYF. Supplemented by reference TRBV7-6 and TRBJ1-3, the full variable domain reads GAGVSQSPRYKVTKRGQDVALRCDPISGHVSLYWYRQALGQGPEFLTYFNYEAQQDKSGLPNDRFSAERPEGSISTLTIQRTEQRDSAMYRCASSLDIQGAGNTIYFGEGSWLTVV.